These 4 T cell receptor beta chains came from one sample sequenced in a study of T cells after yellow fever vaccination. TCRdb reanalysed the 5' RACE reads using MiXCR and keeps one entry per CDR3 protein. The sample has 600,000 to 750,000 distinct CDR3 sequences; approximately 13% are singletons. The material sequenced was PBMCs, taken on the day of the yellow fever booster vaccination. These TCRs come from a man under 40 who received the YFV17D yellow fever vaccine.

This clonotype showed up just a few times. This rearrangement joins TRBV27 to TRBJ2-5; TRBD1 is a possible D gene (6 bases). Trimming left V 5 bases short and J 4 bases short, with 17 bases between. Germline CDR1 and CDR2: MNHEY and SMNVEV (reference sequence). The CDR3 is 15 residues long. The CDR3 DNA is TGTGCCAGCAGTCCTGGACAGACTAAGACAGAGACCCAGTACTTC. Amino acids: CASSPGQTKTETQYF.

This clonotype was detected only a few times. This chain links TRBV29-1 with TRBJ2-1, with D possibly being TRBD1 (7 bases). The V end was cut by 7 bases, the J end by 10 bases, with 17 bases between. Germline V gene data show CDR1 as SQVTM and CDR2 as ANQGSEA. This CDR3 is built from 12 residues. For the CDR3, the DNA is TGCAGCGAACGACAGGGAGGCGGGGAGCAGTTCTTC. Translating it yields CSERQGGGEQFF.

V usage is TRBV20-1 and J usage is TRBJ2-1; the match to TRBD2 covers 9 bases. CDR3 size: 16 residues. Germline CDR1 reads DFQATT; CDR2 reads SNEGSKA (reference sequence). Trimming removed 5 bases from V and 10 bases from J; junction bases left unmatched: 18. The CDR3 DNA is TGCAGTGCTCTGGGGGGACTAGCCCAACGGTTGAGGGAGCAGTTCTTC. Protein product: CSALGGLAQRLREQFF.

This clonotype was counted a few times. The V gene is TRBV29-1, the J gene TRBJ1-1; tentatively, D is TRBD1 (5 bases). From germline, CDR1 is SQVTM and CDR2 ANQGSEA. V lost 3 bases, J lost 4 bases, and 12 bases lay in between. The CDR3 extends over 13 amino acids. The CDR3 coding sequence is TGCAGCGTTGATATTGGGGACGTCACTGAAGCTTTCTTT. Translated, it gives CSVDIGDVTEAFF.